The 14 T cell receptor beta chains given below trace back to one sample, sequenced in a study of shared clonotypes between healthy human individuals. TCRdb keeps only in-frame clones here, not all; method: immunoSEQ multiplex PCR. In the table there are approximately 2,200,000 clones, about 93% of which are singletons. CD45RO-negative, CCR7-positively selected cells formed the naive CD8 fraction, excluding terminally differentiated effector memory CD45RA+ cells. The sample was naive CD8+ T cells from PBMCs. The receptors originated from a man aged 18 to 35 in good health. Some clones in this sample may be carry-over from other donors' samples.

J is TRBJ1-6 and V is TRBV5-4; 8 bases fit TRBD1. V shed 0 bases and J 7 bases; nucleotides not matched to a gene: 3. Germline V lookup: CDR1 SGHNT, CDR2 YYREEE (reference sequence). The CDR3 spans 15 residues. DNA for the CDR3: TGTGCCAGCAGCTTGGCACACAGGGGGAATTCACCCCTCCACTTT. As protein: CASSLAHRGNSPLHF.

This chain uses TRBV27 with TRBJ2-3, with TRBD2 identical over 9 bases. The germline V gene has CDR1 MNHEY and CDR2 SMNVEV (reference sequence). V was pared by 6 bases and J by 5 bases, with 12 bases of the junction left unmatched. The CDR3 totals 16 residues. The CDR3 loop reads CASSPRIAGVVDTQYF. In nucleotides, the CDR3 is TGTGCCAGCAGCCCACGGATAGCGGGAGTGGTAGATACGCAGTATTTT.

V usage is TRBV7-3 and J usage is TRBJ1-1; tentative D call: TRBD1 (5 bases). The CDR3 contains 14 residues. The V gene lost 1 base and the J gene lost 5 bases, with 11 bases spanning the gap. CDR1 and CDR2 (germline): SGHTA, FQGTGA. DNA for the CDR3: TGTGCCAGCAGCTTAAATCCAGGGCGGACTGAAGCTTTCTTT. This codes for CASSLNPGRTEAFF.

The genes are TRBV19 and TRBJ2-1; perhaps TRBD2 as D (5 bases). CDR3 size: 15 residues. Germline V gene lookup returns CDR1 LNHDA and CDR2 SQIVND (reference sequence). Trimming left V 6 bases short and J 7 bases short, with 19 bases between. Here the CDR3 reads CASRNAALGDNEQFF. CDR3 nucleotide sequence: TGTGCCAGTAGGAACGCTGCATTGGGAGATAATGAGCAGTTCTTC.

The CDR3 here is CSVVGTGVLFYEQYF. The CDR3 DNA sequence: TGCAGCGTGGTCGGGACAGGGGTCCTCTTCTACGAGCAGTACTTC. The chain couples TRBV29-1 to TRBJ2-7; 10 nucleotides agree with TRBD1. Unmatched junction bases numbered 11, after V lost 6 bases and J lost 3 bases. This CDR3 is 15 amino acids long. Germline V CDR1 and CDR2: SQVTM, ANQGSEA.

The chain's CDR3 is CASSDLDRAHEQYF. The DNA for the CDR3 is TGTGCCAGCAGTGACTTGGACAGGGCCCACGAGCAGTACTTC. This chain joins TRBV6-4 and TRBJ2-7; TRBD1 agrees at 8 bases. The V gene end was trimmed by 1 base and the J gene end by 5 bases; junction bases not matched to a gene: 4. Germline V lookup: CDR1 MRHNA, CDR2 SNTAGT. The CDR3 spans 14 residues.

This chain joins TRBV2 and TRBJ2-5; tentative D call: TRBD1 (6 bases). Germline V lookup: CDR1 SNHLY, CDR2 FYNNEI. The CDR3 is 15 amino acids. V lost 8 bases and J 2 bases, leaving 18 bases between the germline ends. The CDR3 reads CASAEGPGVQETQYF. The DNA for the CDR3 is TGTGCCAGCGCCGAGGGTCCAGGGGTACAAGAGACCCAGTACTTC.

The V call is TRBV6-4, the J call TRBJ2-2; D not certain. The germline V and J ends were trimmed by 1 base and 8 bases, with 5 bases remaining between them. The CDR3 totals 12 residues. The V gene's germline CDR1 is MRHNA and CDR2 SNTAGT. The CDR3 bases are TGTGCCAGCAGTGACTTCGGGGGGGAGCTGTTTTTT. It specifies CASSDFGGELFF.

The chain has TRBV7-2 and TRBJ2-1; maybe TRBD2 (6 bases). The germline V gene encodes CDR1 SGHTA and CDR2 FQGNSA. V lost 1 base to trimming and J lost 9 bases, with 10 bases between them. This CDR3 has 13 residues. The CDR3 nucleotides read TGTGCCAGCAGCTTAGGCCGGCGGGGTGAGCAGTTCTTC. Translating it yields CASSLGRRGEQFF.

This clone was detected only a few times. The chain uses TRBV5-1 and TRBJ1-1, with D uncertain. The CDR3 runs 17 residues. V lost 1 base, J lost 0 bases, and 16 bases lay in between. CDR1 and CDR2 from the germline V gene are SGHRS and YFSETQ. CDR3 loop: CASSLSSAHLVNTEAFF. For the CDR3, the DNA is TGCGCCAGCAGCTTGTCCTCGGCCCACCTGGTGAACACTGAAGCTTTCTTT.

The chain couples TRBV4-3 to TRBJ2-5; TRBD2 matches 7 bases. Matching the DNA end better, TRBJ2-7 makes the J call doubtful. The germline CDR1 and CDR2 sequences are LGHNA and YSLEER. The CDR3 runs 16 residues. The CDR3 spells CASSQDGQRGDYEQYF. CDR3 nucleotides: TGCGCCAGCAGCCAAGATGGCCAGCGGGGCGACTACGAGCAGTACTTC.

The V gene is TRBV9, the J gene TRBJ2-3; 8 positions match TRBD2. This CDR3 is built from 18 residues. V trimming: 3 bases; J trimming: 4 bases; junction bases outside the gene matches: 16. Looked up from germline, CDR1 is SGDLS and CDR2 is YYNGEE. The CDR3 spells CASSATRNSGSNPDTQYF. In DNA form, the CDR3 reads TGTGCCAGCAGCGCCACCCGGAACAGCGGGAGTAACCCAGATACGCAGTATTTT.

On this clone: Other DNA sequences from this sample encode an identical CDR3 as well. The V call is TRBV19, the J call TRBJ2-7; 9 bases match TRBD1. The CDR3 spans 13 residues. CDR1 and CDR2 (germline): LNHDA, SQIVND (reference sequence). The junction had 4 bases not matched to a gene; V was cut back by 8 bases and J by 2 bases. CDR3 loop: CASSDRGAYEQYF. The CDR3 bases are TGTGCCAGTTCGGACAGGGGTGCCTACGAGCAGTACTTC. Full variable domain (rest looked up from reference TRBV19 and TRBJ2-7): DGGITQSPKYLFRKEGQNVTLSCEQNLNHDAMYWYRQDPGQGLRLIYYSQIVNDFQKGDIAEGYSVSREKKESFPLTVTSAQKNPTAFYLCASSDRGAYEQYFGPGTRLTVT.

The genes are TRBV5-6 and TRBJ2-5; 14 bases line up with TRBD2. The CDR3 is 17 residues long. The germline gives CDR1 SGHDT, CDR2 YYEEEE. Trimming removed 0 bases from V and 3 bases from J; junction bases left unmatched: 4. The DNA of the CDR3 is TGTGCCAGCAGCTTGGTGCCGGGACTAGCGGGAGAAGAGACCCAGTACTTC. It codes for CASSLVPGLAGEETQYF.